The 10 T cell receptor beta chains listed next were all sequenced from one sample in a study of cytomegalovirus exposure and HLA in healthy donors. It was with 60 Vbeta and 13 Jbeta primers that the PCR ran. The data were produced by immunoSEQ multiplex PCR, yet TCRdb's version contains in-frame clones alone and is incomplete. The table lists over 150,000 clones, 68% of them singletons. The specimen sequenced was PBMCs. Receptors originate from a woman aged 40 to 49 in good health and CMV-seropositive.

The V gene is TRBV7-2, the J gene TRBJ2-7; 11 bases fit TRBD1. The CDR3 covers 15 residues. Germline V lookup: CDR1 SGHTA, CDR2 FQGNSA. V was pared by 5 bases and J by 4 bases, with 7 bases of the junction left unmatched. The CDR3 sequence: CASSRDGTGGYEQYF. For the CDR3, the DNA is TGTGCCAGCAGCCGAGACGGGACAGGGGGATACGAGCAGTACTTC.

This clone occurred a few times. The gene calls are TRBV5-1 and TRBJ2-7; 13 bases line up with TRBD2. The V gene's germline CDR1 is SGHRS and CDR2 YFSETQ. V shed 3 bases, J shed 3 bases, and the junction held 3 bases outside the gene matches. This CDR3 region has 15 residues. The CDR3 spells CASSSGLAGDYEQYF. The CDR3 region has the DNA TGCGCCAGCAGCTCAGGACTAGCGGGGGACTACGAGCAGTACTTC.

J is TRBJ2-5 and V is TRBV19; tentative D call: TRBD1 (5 bases). This CDR3 is 13 amino acids long. Germline CDR1 and CDR2: LNHDA and SQIVND (reference sequence). With 5 bases removed from V and 3 bases from J, the gap between germline ends came to 10 bases. CDR3 nucleotide sequence: TGTGCCAGTAGTCATCAGGGTAAAGAGACCCAGTACTTC. Translating it yields CASSHQGKETQYF.

This clone was seen more than once but under ten times. The V call is TRBV10-3, the J call TRBJ2-3; 7 bases agree with TRBD1. There are 16 residues in the CDR3. The germline V gene encodes CDR1 ENHRY and CDR2 SYGVKD. V was clipped by 3 bases and J by 0 bases; unmatched bases: 6. The CDR3 sequence: CAISEYRGESTDTQYF. CDR3 bases: TGTGCCATCAGTGAATACAGGGGAGAGAGCACAGATACGCAGTATTTT.

Only a few counts were recorded for this clone. The chain recombines TRBV6-5 with TRBJ2-7; D unclear. Germline assignment: CDR1 MNHEY and CDR2 SVGAGI. The CDR3 has 11 amino acids. Deletions cut 4 bases from V and 6 bases from J, with 7 bases between. The CDR3 DNA reads as TGTGCCAGCAGTTCCGGTGGCGAGCAGTACTTC. Its protein product is CASSSGGEQYF.

This chain uses TRBV2 with TRBJ2-7, with D possibly being TRBD2 (5 bases). This CDR3 is built from 12 residues. Germline V gives CDR1 SNHLY, CDR2 FYNNEI. The ends were cut back, 7 bases at V and 6 bases at J, with 13 bases in the middle. CDR3 protein: CASTVGIGEQYF. The DNA of the CDR3 is TGTGCCAGCACCGTCGGGATCGGCGAGCAGTACTTC.

The chain is built from TRBV25-1 and TRBJ2-1, with 9 nucleotides matching TRBD1. Trimming took 6 bases from V and 9 from J; bases not matched to a gene: 6. This CDR3 comprises 13 residues. CDR1 MGHDK and CDR2 SYGVNS come from the germline V gene. The CDR3 sequence: CASRLQGACEQFF. The CDR3 bases are TGTGCCAGCAGATTACAGGGGGCTTGTGAGCAGTTCTTC. Complete variable domain (other parts from reference TRBV25-1 and TRBJ2-1): EADIYQTPRYLVIGTGKKITLECSQTMGHDKMYWYQQDPGMELHLIHYSYGVNSTEKGDLSSESTVSRIRTEHFPLTLESARPSHTSQYLCASRLQGACEQFFGPGTRLTVL.

This rearrangement joins TRBV7-9 to TRBJ2-1, with 10 nucleotides matching TRBD2. The V gene's germline CDR1 is SEHNR and CDR2 FQNEAQ (reference sequence). This CDR3 is built from 17 residues. V was clipped by 1 base and J by 8 bases; unmatched bases: 11. The CDR3: CASSLGLAGVSVDEQFF. The CDR3 region has the DNA TGTGCCAGCAGCTTAGGCCTAGCGGGAGTGTCTGTCGATGAGCAGTTCTTC.

Concerning this clone itself: Distinct nucleotide sequences in the sample also encode this CDR3. The V gene is TRBV9, the J gene TRBJ2-2; tentative D call: TRBD1 (5 bases). Trimming left V 0 bases short and J 0 bases short, with 6 bases between. The germline V gene encodes CDR1 SGDLS and CDR2 YYNGEE. This CDR3 spans 15 amino acids. The CDR3 region is CASSVGGANTGELFF. The CDR3 nucleotides are TGTGCCAGCAGCGTAGGGGGCGCGAACACCGGGGAGCTGTTTTTT. Combining the CDR3 with reference TRBV9 and TRBJ2-2 gives the whole variable domain DSGVTQTPKHLITATGQRVTLRCSPRSGDLSVYWYQQSLDQGLQFLIQYYNGEERAKGNILERFSAQQFPDLHSELNLSSLELGDSALYFCASSVGGANTGELFFGEGSRLTVL.

This CDR3 reads CATSGGGRWETQYF. The CDR3 DNA reads TGTGCCACCTCAGGGGGCGGTAGATGGGAGACCCAGTACTTC. The V gene is TRBV19, the J gene TRBJ2-5; TRBD1 matches at 8 bases. Per germline, CDR1 LNHDA and CDR2 SQIVND (reference sequence). CDR3 length: 14 amino acids. Germline trimming cut 10 bases from V and 5 bases from J; bases unmatched to any gene: 12.